Given below is one TCR beta chain in context. This sample was taken from a study of blood T cell repertoires in COVID-19. The CDR3 totals 15 residues. Germline values: CDR1 MGHRA, CDR2 YSYEKL. Deletions cut 2 bases from V and 4 bases from J, with 12 bases between. Measured with immunoSEQ multiplex PCR; TCRdb has only the in-frame clones, and not every one. Found here are over 150,000 clones, approximately 80% of them singletons; the top ten hold over 6.5%. The V and J genes are TRBV4-1 and TRBJ1-3; D is unclear. Sequencing was done on a sample of peripheral blood. The TCR comes from a woman aged 40 to 50 with COVID-19, enrolled during active disease. Here the CDR3 reads CASSQLGGSGNTIYF. The DNA for the CDR3 is TGCGCCAGCAGCCAACTAGGAGGATCAGGAAACACCATATATTTT.